This T cell receptor beta chain is from a study of CD8 T cells in ankylosing spondylitis. Turning to this clonotype: Its specificity is unknown.

Quantitative 5'-RACE was performed with molecular barcodes, and it yielded the TCR beta libraries. One entry per CDR3 protein results from TCRdb running MiXCR on the 5' RACE reads. The repertoire holds approximately 540,000 distinct CDR3 sequences, with approximately 11% as singletons. The germline V gene encodes CDR1 DFQATT and CDR2 SNEGSKA (reference sequence). The V end was cut by 3 bases, the J end by 0 bases, with 8 bases between. This CDR3 has 14 residues. Study results and caveats: Several highly homologous variants made up a TCR beta motif, and this motif appeared characteristic of ankylosing spondylitis blood. Clones linked to disease, bearing a CD8+ phenotype, were relatively rare in peripheral blood. Matched synovial fluid from ankylosing spondylitis patients was reported to be enriched for disease-linked clones.

The chain has TRBV20-1 and TRBJ1-4; D perhaps matches TRBD1 (5 bases). The sequence came from a male donor with ankylosing spondylitis. Input material: blood, either unsorted or a sorted T cell fraction (not recorded which). CDR3 amino acids: CSASRGATNEKLFF. CDR3 in DNA: TGCAGTGCTAGCCGGGGCGCAACTAATGAAAAACTGTTTTTT.